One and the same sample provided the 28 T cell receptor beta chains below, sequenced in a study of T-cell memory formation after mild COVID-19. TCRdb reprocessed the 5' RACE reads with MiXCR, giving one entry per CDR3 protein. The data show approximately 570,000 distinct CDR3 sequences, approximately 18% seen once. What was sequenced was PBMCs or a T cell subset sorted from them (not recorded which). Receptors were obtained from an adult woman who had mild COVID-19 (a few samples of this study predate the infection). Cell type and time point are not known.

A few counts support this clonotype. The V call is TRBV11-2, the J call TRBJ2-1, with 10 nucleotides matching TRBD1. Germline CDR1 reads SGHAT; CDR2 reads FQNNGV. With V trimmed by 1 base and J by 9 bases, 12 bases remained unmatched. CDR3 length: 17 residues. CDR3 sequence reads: CASSLGDPGQGLIEQFF. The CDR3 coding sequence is TGTGCCAGCAGCTTAGGTGACCCGGGACAGGGGTTGATTGAGCAGTTCTTC.

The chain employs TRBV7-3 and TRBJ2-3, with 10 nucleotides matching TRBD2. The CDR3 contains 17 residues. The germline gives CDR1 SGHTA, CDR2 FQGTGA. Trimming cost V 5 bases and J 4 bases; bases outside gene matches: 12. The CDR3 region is CASSQRMSGGVSDTQYF. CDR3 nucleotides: TGTGCCAGCAGCCAACGTATGAGCGGGGGGGTTTCAGATACGCAGTATTTT.

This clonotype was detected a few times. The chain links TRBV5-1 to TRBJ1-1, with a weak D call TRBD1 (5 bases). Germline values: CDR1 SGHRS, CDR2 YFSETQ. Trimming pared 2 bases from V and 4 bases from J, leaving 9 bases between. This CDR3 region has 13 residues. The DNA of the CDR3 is TGCGCCAGCAGCTTTGTCGGGGGCACTGAAGCTTTCTTT. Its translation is CASSFVGGTEAFF.

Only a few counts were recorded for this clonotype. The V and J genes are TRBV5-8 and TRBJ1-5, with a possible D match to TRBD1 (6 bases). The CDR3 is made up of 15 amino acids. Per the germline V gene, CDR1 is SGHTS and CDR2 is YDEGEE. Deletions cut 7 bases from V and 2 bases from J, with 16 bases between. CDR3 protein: CASSAGVGGNQPQHF. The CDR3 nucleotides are TGTGCCAGCTCCGCAGGGGTGGGCGGCAATCAGCCCCAGCATTTT.

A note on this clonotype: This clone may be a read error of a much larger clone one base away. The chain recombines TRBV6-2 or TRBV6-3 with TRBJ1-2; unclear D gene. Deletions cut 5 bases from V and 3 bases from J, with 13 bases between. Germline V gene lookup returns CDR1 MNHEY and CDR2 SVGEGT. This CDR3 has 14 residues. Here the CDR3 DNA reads TGTGCCAGCAGTACCGGACTGATCTACTATGGCTACACCTTC. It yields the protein CASSTGLIYYGYTF.

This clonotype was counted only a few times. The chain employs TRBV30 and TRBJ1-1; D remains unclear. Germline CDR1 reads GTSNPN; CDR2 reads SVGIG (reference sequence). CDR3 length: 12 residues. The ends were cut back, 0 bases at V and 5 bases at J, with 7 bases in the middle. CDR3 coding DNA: TGTGCCTGGAGTGTAATGGGAACTGAAGCTTTCTTT. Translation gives CAWSVMGTEAFF.

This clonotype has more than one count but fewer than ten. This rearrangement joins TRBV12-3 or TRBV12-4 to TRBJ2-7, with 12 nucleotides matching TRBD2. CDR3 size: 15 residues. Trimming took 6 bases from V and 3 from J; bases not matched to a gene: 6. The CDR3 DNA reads TGTGCCAGCAGCCAAAAGACTAGCGGGAGCTACGAGCAGTACTTC. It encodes CASSQKTSGSYEQYF.

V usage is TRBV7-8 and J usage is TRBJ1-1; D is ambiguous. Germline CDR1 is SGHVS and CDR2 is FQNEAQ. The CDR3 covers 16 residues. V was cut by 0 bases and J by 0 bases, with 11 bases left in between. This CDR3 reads CASSLARAAMNTEAFF. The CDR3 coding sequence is TGTGCCAGCAGCTTAGCGAGGGCAGCCATGAACACTGAAGCTTTCTTT.

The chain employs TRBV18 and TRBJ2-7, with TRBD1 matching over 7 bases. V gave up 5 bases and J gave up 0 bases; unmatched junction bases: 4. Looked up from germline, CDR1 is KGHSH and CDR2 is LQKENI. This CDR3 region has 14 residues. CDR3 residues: CASSTGTVSYEQYF. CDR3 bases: TGTGCCAGCTCAACGGGGACAGTCTCCTACGAGCAGTACTTC.

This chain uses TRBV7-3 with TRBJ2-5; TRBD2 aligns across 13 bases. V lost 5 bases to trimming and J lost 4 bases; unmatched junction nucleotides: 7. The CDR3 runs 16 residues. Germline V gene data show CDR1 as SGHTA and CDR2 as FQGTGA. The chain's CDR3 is CASSPTTSGGLETQYF. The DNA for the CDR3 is TGTGCCAGCAGCCCTACGACTAGCGGGGGGTTAGAGACCCAGTACTTC. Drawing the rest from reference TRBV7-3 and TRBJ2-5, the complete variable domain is GAGVSQTPSNKVTEKGKYVELRCDPISGHTALYWYRQSLGQGPEFLIYFQGTGAADDSGLPNDRFFAVRPEGSVSTLKIQRTERGDSAVYLCASSPTTSGGLETQYFGPGTRLLVL.

CDR3 amino acids: CASSQEGTGGGTDTQYF. Here the CDR3 DNA reads TGCGCCAGCAGCCAAGAGGGGACAGGGGGCGGCACAGATACGCAGTATTTT. The chain links TRBV4-3 to TRBJ2-3; TRBD1 matches at 12 bases. The germline V gene has CDR1 LGHNA and CDR2 YSLEER. V was clipped by 0 bases and J by 1 base; unmatched bases: 2. The CDR3 loop spans 17 amino acids.

The CDR3 reads CASSVSGLDPRETQYF. The CDR3 DNA follows: TGTGCCAGCAGCGTATCCGGACTAGATCCTAGGGAGACCCAGTACTTC. The V gene is TRBV9, the J gene TRBJ2-5, with 7 bases aligning to TRBD2. Trimming took 1 base from V and 5 from J; bases not matched to a gene: 11. CDR1 and CDR2 (germline): SGDLS, YYNGEE. The CDR3 length is 16 residues.

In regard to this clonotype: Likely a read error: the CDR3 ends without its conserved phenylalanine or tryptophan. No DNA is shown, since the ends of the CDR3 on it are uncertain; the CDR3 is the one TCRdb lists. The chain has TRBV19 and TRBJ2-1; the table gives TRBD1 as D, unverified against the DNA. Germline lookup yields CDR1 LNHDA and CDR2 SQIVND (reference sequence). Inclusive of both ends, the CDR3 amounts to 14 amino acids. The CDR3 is CASNNIRERGQLIL.

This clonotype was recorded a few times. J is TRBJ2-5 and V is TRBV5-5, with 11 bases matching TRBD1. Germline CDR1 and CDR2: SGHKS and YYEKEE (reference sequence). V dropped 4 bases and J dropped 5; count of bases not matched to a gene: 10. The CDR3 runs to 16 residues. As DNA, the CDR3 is TGTGCCAGCAGCCCCCGGACAGGGGGCTTGATGGAGACCCAGTACTTC. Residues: CASSPRTGGLMETQYF.

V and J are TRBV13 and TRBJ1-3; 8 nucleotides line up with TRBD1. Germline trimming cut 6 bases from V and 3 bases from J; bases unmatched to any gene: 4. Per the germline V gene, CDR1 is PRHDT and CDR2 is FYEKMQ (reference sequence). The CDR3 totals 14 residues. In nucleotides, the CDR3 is TGTGCCAGCAGTCGGACAGGGTATGGAAACACCATATATTTT. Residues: CASSRTGYGNTIYF.

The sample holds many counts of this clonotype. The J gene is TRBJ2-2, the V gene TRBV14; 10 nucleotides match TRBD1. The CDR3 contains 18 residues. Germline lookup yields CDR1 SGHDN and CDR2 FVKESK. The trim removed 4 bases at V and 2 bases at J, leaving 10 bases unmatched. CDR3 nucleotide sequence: TGTGCCAGCAGCCCCGTCGACAGGGGGCGTCTAAACACCGGGGAGCTGTTTTTT. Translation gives CASSPVDRGRLNTGELFF.

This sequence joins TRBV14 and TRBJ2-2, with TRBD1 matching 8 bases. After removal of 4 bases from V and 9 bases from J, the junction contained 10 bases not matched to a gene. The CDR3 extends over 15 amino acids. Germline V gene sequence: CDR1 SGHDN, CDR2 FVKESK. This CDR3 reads CASSPRTGRTWELFF. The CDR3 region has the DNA TGTGCCAGCAGCCCCCGGACAGGGCGAACCTGGGAGCTGTTTTTT.

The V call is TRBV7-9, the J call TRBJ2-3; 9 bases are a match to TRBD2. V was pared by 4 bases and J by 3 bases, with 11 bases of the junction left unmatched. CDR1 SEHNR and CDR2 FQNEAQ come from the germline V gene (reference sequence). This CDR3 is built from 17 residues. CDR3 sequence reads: CASSSPLAGRATDTQYF. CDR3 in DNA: TGTGCCAGCAGCTCGCCCCTAGCGGGAAGAGCGACAGATACGCAGTATTTT.

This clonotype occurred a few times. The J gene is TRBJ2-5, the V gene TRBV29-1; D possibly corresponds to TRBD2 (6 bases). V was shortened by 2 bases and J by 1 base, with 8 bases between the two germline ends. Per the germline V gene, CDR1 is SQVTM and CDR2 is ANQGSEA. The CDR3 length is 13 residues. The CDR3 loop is CSVERLGQETQYF. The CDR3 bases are TGCAGCGTTGAAAGACTAGGCCAAGAGACCCAGTACTTC.

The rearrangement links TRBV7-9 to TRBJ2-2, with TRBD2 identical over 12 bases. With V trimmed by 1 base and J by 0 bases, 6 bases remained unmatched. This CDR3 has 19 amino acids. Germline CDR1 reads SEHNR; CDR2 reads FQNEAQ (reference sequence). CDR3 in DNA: TGTGCCAGCAGCTTAGAGGTCCTAGCGGGAGGGCCGAACACCGGGGAGCTGTTTTTT. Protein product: CASSLEVLAGGPNTGELFF.

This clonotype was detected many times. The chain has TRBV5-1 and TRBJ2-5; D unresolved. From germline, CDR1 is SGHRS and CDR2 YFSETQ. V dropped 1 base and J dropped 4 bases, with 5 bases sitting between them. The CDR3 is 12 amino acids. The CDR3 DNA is TGCGCCAGCAGCTTGAGTGGAGAGACCCAGTACTTC. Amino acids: CASSLSGETQYF.

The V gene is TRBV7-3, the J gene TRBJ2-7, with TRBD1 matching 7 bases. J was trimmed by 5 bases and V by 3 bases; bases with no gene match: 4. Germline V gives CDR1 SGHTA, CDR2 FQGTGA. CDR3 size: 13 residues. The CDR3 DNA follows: TGTGCCAGCAGCTTGACAGGGATCCACGAGCAGTACTTC. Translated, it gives CASSLTGIHEQYF.

CDR3 sequence (DNA): TGTGCCAGCTCATCTCGCCGCACAACCCAGGATGAGCAGTTCTTC. The encoded protein is CASSSRRTTQDEQFF. The chain uses TRBV18 and TRBJ2-1, with D unresolved. The V gene lost 5 bases and the J gene lost 8 bases, with 19 bases spanning the gap. From germline, CDR1 is KGHSH and CDR2 LQKENI. The CDR3 is 15 residues long.

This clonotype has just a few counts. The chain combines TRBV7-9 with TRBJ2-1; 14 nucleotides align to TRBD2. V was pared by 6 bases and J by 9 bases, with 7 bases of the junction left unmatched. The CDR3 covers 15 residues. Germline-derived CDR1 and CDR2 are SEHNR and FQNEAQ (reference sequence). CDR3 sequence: CASRRTSGGSGEQFF. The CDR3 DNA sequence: TGTGCCAGCAGGAGGACTAGCGGGGGGTCTGGTGAGCAGTTCTTC.

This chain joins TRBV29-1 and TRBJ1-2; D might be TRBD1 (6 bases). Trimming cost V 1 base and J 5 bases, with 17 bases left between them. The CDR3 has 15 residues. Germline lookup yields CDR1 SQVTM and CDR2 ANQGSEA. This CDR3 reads CSVEAKTGRLYGYTF. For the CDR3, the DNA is TGCAGCGTTGAAGCTAAGACAGGAAGACTTTATGGCTACACCTTC.

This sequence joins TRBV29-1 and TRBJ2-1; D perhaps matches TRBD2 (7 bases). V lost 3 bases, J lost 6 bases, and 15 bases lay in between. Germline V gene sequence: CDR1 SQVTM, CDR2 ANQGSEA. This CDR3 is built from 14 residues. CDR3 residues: CSVDNRGGFNEQFF. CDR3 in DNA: TGCAGCGTTGATAATAGGGGGGGGTTCAATGAGCAGTTCTTC.

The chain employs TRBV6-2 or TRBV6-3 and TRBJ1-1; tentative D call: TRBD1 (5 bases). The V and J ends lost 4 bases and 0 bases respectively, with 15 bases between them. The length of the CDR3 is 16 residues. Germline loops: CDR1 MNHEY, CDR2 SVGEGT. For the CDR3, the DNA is TGTGCCAGCAGTTTCTCCCAGGGACGGTTGAACACTGAAGCTTTCTTT. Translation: CASSFSQGRLNTEAFF.

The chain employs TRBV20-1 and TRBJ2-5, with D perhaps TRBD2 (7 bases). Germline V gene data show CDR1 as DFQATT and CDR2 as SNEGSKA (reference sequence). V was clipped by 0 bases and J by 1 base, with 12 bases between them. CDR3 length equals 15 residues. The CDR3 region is CSAREGGGRQETQYF. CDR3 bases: TGCAGTGCTAGAGAGGGCGGGGGCCGCCAAGAGACCCAGTACTTC.